This T cell receptor (beta chain) was captured in a study of cytomegalovirus exposure and HLA in healthy donors. Whole-study findings and limits: Most TCR sequences were seen very rarely across donors, but some public TCRs occurred in many. A later analysis found common viral pathogens apparently linked to several of the most significant clusters. A later analysis revealed that TCR association rates differed between HLA loci, peaking at DRB1 and bottoming out at HLA-C.

Amplification used 60 Vbeta primers and 13 Jbeta primers. The repertoire was sequenced with immunoSEQ multiplex PCR; TCRdb's copy has only in-frame clones and lacks some. The sample lists approximately 150,000 clones, approximately 77% seen once, with roughly 3.7% in the top ten. Points on this clone: Its antigen is unidentified.

The CDR3 loop spans 12 amino acids. CDR1 and CDR2 (germline): MNHEY, SVGAGI. V shed 2 bases and J shed 4 bases, with 3 bases lying between them. Nominally healthy donors were sampled, though unrecorded immune exposures were likely. The V call is TRBV6-5, the J call TRBJ1-5; no clear D gene. The TCR originated in a young man in good health and CMV-seropositive. Specimen: PBMCs. The CDR3 DNA is TGTGCCAGCAGTTACACAAATCAGCCCCAGCATTTT. This gives the protein CASSYTNQPQHF.